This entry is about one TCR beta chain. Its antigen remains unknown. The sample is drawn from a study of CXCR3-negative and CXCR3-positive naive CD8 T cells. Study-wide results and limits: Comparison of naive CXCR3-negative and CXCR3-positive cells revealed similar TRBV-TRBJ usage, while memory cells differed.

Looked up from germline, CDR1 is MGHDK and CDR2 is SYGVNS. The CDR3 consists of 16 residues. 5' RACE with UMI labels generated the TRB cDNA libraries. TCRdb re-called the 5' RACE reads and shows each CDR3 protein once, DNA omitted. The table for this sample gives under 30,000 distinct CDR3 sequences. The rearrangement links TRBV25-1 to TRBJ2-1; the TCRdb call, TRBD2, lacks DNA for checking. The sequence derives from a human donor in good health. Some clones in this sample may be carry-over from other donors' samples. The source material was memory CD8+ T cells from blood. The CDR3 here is CASSLAGGLSYNEQFF. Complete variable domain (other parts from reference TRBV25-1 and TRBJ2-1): EADIYQTPRYLVIGTGKKITLECSQTMGHDKMYWYQQDPGMELHLIHYSYGVNSTEKGDLSSESTVSRIRTEHFPLTLESARPSHTSQYLCASSLAGGLSYNEQFFGPGTRLTVL.